This entry lists 25 T cell receptor beta chains sequenced from one sample in a study of T cell responses to AZD1222 COVID-19 vaccine. Libraries were prepared by immunoSEQ multiplex PCR; TCRdb keeps only in-frame clonotypes and omits some of them. The sample comprises about 90,000 clones, roughly 88% of which are singletons, and approximately 5.5% rests with the top ten. The source material was peripheral blood, sampled on day 0 of AZD1222 vaccination. The origin of the receptors is an adult in good health.

The chain joins TRBV11-2 to TRBJ2-7; weak D call: TRBD2 (5 bases). Trimming removed 5 bases from V and 4 bases from J, with 12 bases in between. This CDR3 has 13 amino acids. CDR1 is SGHAT and CDR2 is FQNNGV in the germline V gene. The CDR3 loop reads CASSTGNIYEQYF. CDR3 sequence (DNA): TGTGCCAGCAGCACGGGAAATATTTACGAGCAGTACTTC. Variable domain in full (rest from reference TRBV11-2 and TRBJ2-7): EAGVAQSPRYKIIEKRQSVAFWCNPISGHATLYWYQQILGQGPKLLIQFQNNGVVDDSQLPKDRFSAERLKGVDSTLKIQPAKLEDSAVYLCASSTGNIYEQYFGPGTRLTVT.

This chain links TRBV6-6 with TRBJ1-1; D is perhaps TRBD1 (6 bases). CDR1 MNHNY and CDR2 SVGAGI come from the germline V gene (reference sequence). V was shortened by 5 bases and J by 3 bases, with 19 bases between the two germline ends. This CDR3 contains 16 residues. The CDR3 nucleotides are TGTGCCAGCAGTCCCCGGGGGGGGCGCAAGGACACTGAAGCTTTCTTT. Encoded protein: CASSPRGGRKDTEAFF.

V is TRBV18 and J is TRBJ2-1; 9 nucleotides agree with TRBD2. Trimming took 3 bases from V and 6 from J; bases not matched to a gene: 6. Germline CDR1 and CDR2: KGHSH and LQKENI. The CDR3 has 15 residues. Here the CDR3 DNA reads TGTGCCAGCTCACCCTCGGGACTAGCCGGCAATGAGCAGTTCTTC. Amino acids: CASSPSGLAGNEQFF. The whole variable domain, filled in from reference TRBV18 and TRBJ2-1, reads NAGVMQNPRHLVRRRGQEARLRCSPMKGHSHVYWYRQLPEEGLKFMVYLQKENIIDESGMPKERFSAEFPKEGPSILRIQQVVRGDSAAYFCASSPSGLAGNEQFFGPGTRLTVL.

The chain combines TRBV10-2 with TRBJ2-2; 9 bases agree with TRBD1. V gave up 6 bases and J gave up 10 bases; unmatched junction bases: 12. This CDR3 comprises 15 residues. CDR1 is WSHSY, CDR2 SAAADI, per germline. The CDR3 reads CASRTRDRDSEELFF. In DNA, the CDR3 is TGCGCCAGCAGGACCCGGGACAGGGACTCGGAGGAGCTGTTTTTT.

V gene TRBV29-1 combines with J gene TRBJ2-5; D remains ambiguous. Germline V gives CDR1 SQVTM, CDR2 ANQGSEA. V was pared by 0 bases and J by 5 bases, with 10 bases between. CDR3 size: 13 residues. CDR3 in amino acids: CSVEDQYGETQYF. In DNA form, the CDR3 reads TGCAGCGTTGAAGATCAATATGGGGAGACCCAGTACTTC.

The genes are TRBV5-6 and TRBJ1-3; D call uncertain. Per the germline V gene, CDR1 is SGHDT and CDR2 is YYEEEE. The CDR3 sequence is 18 residues long. The V and J ends lost 0 bases and 0 bases respectively, with 16 bases between them. The CDR3 protein is CASSLGELRRYSGNTIYF. The CDR3 DNA follows: TGTGCCAGCAGCTTGGGGGAGTTGAGGCGGTACTCTGGAAACACCATATATTTT.

The V call is TRBV14, the J call TRBJ1-2; D might be TRBD1 (5 bases). This CDR3 region has 13 residues. V lost 4 bases and J 0 bases, leaving 6 bases between the germline ends. Germline V gives CDR1 SGHDN, CDR2 FVKESK. The CDR3 reads CASSPGSNYGYTF. In DNA form, the CDR3 reads TGTGCCAGCAGCCCAGGGTCTAACTATGGCTACACCTTC.

V gene TRBV27 combines with J gene TRBJ1-1; maybe TRBD1 (6 bases). Germline CDR1 is MNHEY and CDR2 is SMNVEV (reference sequence). The germline V and J ends were trimmed by 5 bases and 4 bases, with 17 bases remaining between them. CDR3 size: 15 residues. CDR3 sequence reads: CASSPWKGVVTEAFF. The CDR3 DNA reads as TGTGCCAGCAGTCCCTGGAAGGGGGTGGTCACTGAAGCTTTCTTT.

The gene calls are TRBV5-6 and TRBJ2-2; 7 nucleotides line up with TRBD2. Germline V gene data show CDR1 as SGHDT and CDR2 as YYEEEE. The CDR3 contains 16 residues. J gave up 7 bases and V 0 bases, and 9 bases lay outside the gene matches. The CDR3 sequence is CASSLAGREWIGELFF. For the CDR3, the DNA is TGTGCCAGCAGCTTGGCGGGGCGGGAGTGGATCGGGGAGCTGTTTTTT.

This clone was recorded once. This CDR3 reads CASSFLGASGRSGELFF. The CDR3, as DNA: TGTGCCAGCAGCTTCCTGGGGGCTAGCGGGAGGTCCGGGGAGCTGTTTTTT. V is TRBV13 and J is TRBJ2-2; the match to TRBD2 covers 11 bases. Germline V gene sequence: CDR1 PRHDT, CDR2 FYEKMQ (reference sequence). V lost 3 bases to trimming and J lost 6 bases; unmatched junction nucleotides: 9. CDR3 length: 17 residues.

The CDR3 coding sequence is TGTGCCACCAGTGATGGACACGAGCAGTACTTC. Protein: CATSDGHEQYF. The genes are TRBV24-1 and TRBJ2-7; D gene unclear. The V and J ends lost 3 bases and 5 bases respectively, with 4 bases between them. Germline V gene data show CDR1 as KGHDR and CDR2 as SFDVKD. The CDR3 is made up of 11 amino acids.

The count of this clone is one. The chain joins TRBV5-4 to TRBJ2-3; D possibly corresponds to TRBD2 (5 bases). V was pared by 4 bases and J by 4 bases, with 16 bases between. The CDR3 runs 15 residues. Germline CDR1 is SGHNT and CDR2 is YYREEE (reference sequence). The CDR3 protein is CASSPSGGPSDTQYF. The CDR3 DNA sequence: TGTGCCAGCAGCCCCAGCGGTGGACCTTCAGATACGCAGTATTTT.

This rearrangement joins TRBV15 to TRBJ2-1; 13 bases fit TRBD2. The CDR3 covers 17 residues. After removal of 0 bases from V and 7 bases from J, the junction contained 6 bases not matched to a gene. Germline assignment: CDR1 LNHNV and CDR2 YYDKDF (reference sequence). For the CDR3, the DNA is TGTGCCACCAGCAGAGATCACGGGACTAGCGGGATAAATGAGCAGTTCTTC. Its protein product is CATSRDHGTSGINEQFF.

This chain's CDR3 is CSVLGGTLAVGDTQYF. CDR3 nucleotides: TGCAGCGTCCTGGGGGGTACTCTAGCGGTGGGAGATACGCAGTATTTT. This sequence joins TRBV29-1 and TRBJ2-3, with TRBD2 identical over 7 bases. This CDR3 is built from 16 residues. The germline V gene has CDR1 SQVTM and CDR2 ANQGSEA. V shed 6 bases and J 5 bases; nucleotides not matched to a gene: 17.

This sequence joins TRBV16 and TRBJ1-4, with D perhaps TRBD1 (5 bases). The germline CDR1 and CDR2 sequences are KGHSY and FQNENV. The ends were cut back, 4 bases at V and 8 bases at J, with 8 bases in the middle. This CDR3 spans 12 amino acids. DNA of the CDR3: TGTGCCAGCAGCCTCCGGGGGGAAAAACTGTTTTTT. The encoded protein is CASSLRGEKLFF.

In this sample, this clone turned up once. This rearrangement joins TRBV7-3 to TRBJ1-1, with a weak D call TRBD1 (5 bases). Trimming removed 2 bases from V and 1 base from J, with 8 bases in between. The CDR3 consists of 14 residues. CDR1 and CDR2 (germline): SGHTA, FQGTGA. The CDR3, as DNA: TGTGCCAGCAGCTTAGGGGCCGAGAACACTGAAGCTTTCTTT. Its translation is CASSLGAENTEAFF.

V is TRBV5-1 and J is TRBJ2-7; 8 bases line up with TRBD1. V shed 0 bases, J shed 4 bases, and the junction held 3 bases outside the gene matches. This CDR3 has 14 residues. Germline CDR1 and CDR2: SGHRS and YFSETQ. The CDR3 DNA follows: TGCGCCAGCAGCTTGGCTGGACAGGGATACGAGCAGTACTTC. Amino acids: CASSLAGQGYEQYF. Variable domain in full (rest from reference TRBV5-1 and TRBJ2-7): KAGVTQTPRYLIKTRGQQVTLSCSPISGHRSVSWYQQTPGQGLQFLFEYFSETQRNKGNFPGRFSGRQFSNSRSEMNVSTLELGDSALYLCASSLAGQGYEQYFGPGTRLTVT.

The genes are TRBV19 and TRBJ1-1; D unresolved. V was pared by 2 bases and J by 0 bases, with 7 bases between. CDR1 is LNHDA and CDR2 is SQIVND in the germline V gene (reference sequence). CDR3 length equals 14 residues. The chain's CDR3 is CASSILGMNTEAFF. CDR3 DNA sequence: TGTGCCAGTAGTATATTAGGGATGAACACTGAAGCTTTCTTT. Together with reference TRBV19 and TRBJ1-1, the CDR3 gives the full variable domain: DGGITQSPKYLFRKEGQNVTLSCEQNLNHDAMYWYRQDPGQGLRLIYYSQIVNDFQKGDIAEGYSVSREKKESFPLTVTSAQKNPTAFYLCASSILGMNTEAFFGQGTRLTVV.

V usage is TRBV27 and J usage is TRBJ2-1; 7 bases agree with TRBD2. This CDR3 comprises 12 residues. J was trimmed by 13 bases and V by 2 bases; bases with no gene match: 5. Germline V CDR1 and CDR2: MNHEY, SMNVEV (reference sequence). Here the CDR3 DNA reads TGTGCCAGCAGTTTACGAGCGGGACGCCAGTTCTTC. Its protein is CASSLRAGRQFF.

The V gene is TRBV28, the J gene TRBJ2-5; the D gene could be TRBD1 or TRBD2 (6 bases each). Germline CDR1 reads MDHEN; CDR2 reads SYDVKM. Trimming left V 5 bases short and J 2 bases short, with 18 bases between. The CDR3 is made up of 16 amino acids. CDR3 bases: TGTGCCAGCAGTCCCCCGATGCAGGGGACTCAAGAGACCCAGTACTTC. It yields the protein CASSPPMQGTQETQYF.

The chain carries TRBV11-3 and TRBJ1-5, with D possibly being TRBD1 (6 bases). The V end lost 9 bases, the J end lost 1 base, and 16 bases lay between the germline ends. CDR1 is SGHNT, CDR2 YENEEA, per germline. The CDR3 is 15 residues long. This CDR3 reads CARAKNRVSNQPQHF. The DNA of the CDR3 is TGTGCCAGGGCCAAGAACAGGGTAAGCAATCAGCCCCAGCATTTT.

CDR3 nucleotides: TGTGCCAGCAGCCATTTACCGGGACAGGGGCCAACTACCGGGGAGCTGTTTTTT. It specifies CASSHLPGQGPTTGELFF. The chain links TRBV14 to TRBJ2-2; 10 bases are a match to TRBD1. With V trimmed by 3 bases and J by 5 bases, 12 bases remained unmatched. The germline V gene encodes CDR1 SGHDN and CDR2 FVKESK. The CDR3 is made up of 18 amino acids.

V is TRBV19 and J is TRBJ2-7; possibly TRBD2 for D (6 bases). CDR1 and CDR2 (germline): LNHDA, SQIVND (reference sequence). V lost 0 bases, J lost 3 bases, and 9 bases lay in between. The CDR3 is 14 amino acids. In DNA form, the CDR3 reads TGTGCCAGTAGTATAGATGGGGGGTTCTACGAGCAGTACTTC. Protein: CASSIDGGFYEQYF.

V gene TRBV20-1 combines with J gene TRBJ1-1, with D unclear. The length of the CDR3 is 11 residues. Trimming pared 7 bases from V and 1 base from J, leaving 7 bases between. CDR1 DFQATT and CDR2 SNEGSKA come from the germline V gene (reference sequence). The CDR3 bases are TGCAGTGTATCCGGGAACACTGAAGCTTTCTTT. This gives the protein CSVSGNTEAFF.

The count of this clone is one. V is TRBV5-6 and J is TRBJ1-2, with D uncertain. V was pared by 0 bases and J by 8 bases, with 11 bases between. This CDR3 is 13 amino acids long. The germline V gene has CDR1 SGHDT and CDR2 YYEEEE. CDR3 region: CASSLVILGGYTF. The CDR3 DNA follows: TGTGCCAGCAGCTTGGTGATCTTGGGGGGCTACACCTTC. Together with reference TRBV5-6 and TRBJ1-2, the CDR3 gives the full variable domain: DAGVTQSPTHLIKTRGQQVTLRCSPKSGHDTVSWYQQALGQGPQFIFQYYEEEERQRGNFPDRFSGHQFPNYSSELNVNALLLGDSALYLCASSLVILGGYTFGSGTRLTVV.